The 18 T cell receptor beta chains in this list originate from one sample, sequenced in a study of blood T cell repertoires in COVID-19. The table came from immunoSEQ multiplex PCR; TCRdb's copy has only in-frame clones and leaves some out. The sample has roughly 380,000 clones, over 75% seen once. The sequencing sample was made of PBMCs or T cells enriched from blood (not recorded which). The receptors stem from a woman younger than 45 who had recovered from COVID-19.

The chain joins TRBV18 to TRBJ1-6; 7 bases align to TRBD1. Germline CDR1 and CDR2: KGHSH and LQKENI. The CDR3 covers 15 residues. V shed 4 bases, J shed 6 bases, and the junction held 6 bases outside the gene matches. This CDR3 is CASSQGQASNSPLHF. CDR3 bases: TGTGCCAGCTCACAAGGACAGGCTTCTAATTCACCCCTCCACTTT.

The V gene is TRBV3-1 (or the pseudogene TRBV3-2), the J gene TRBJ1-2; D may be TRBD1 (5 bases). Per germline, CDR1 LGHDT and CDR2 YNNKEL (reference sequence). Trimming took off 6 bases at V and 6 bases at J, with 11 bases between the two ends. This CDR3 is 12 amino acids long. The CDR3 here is CASSRAGNGYTF. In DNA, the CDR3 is TGTGCCAGCAGTCGGGCAGGGAATGGCTACACCTTC.

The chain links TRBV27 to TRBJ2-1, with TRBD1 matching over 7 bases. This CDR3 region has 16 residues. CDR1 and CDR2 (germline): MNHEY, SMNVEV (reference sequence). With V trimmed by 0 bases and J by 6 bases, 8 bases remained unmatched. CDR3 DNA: TGTGCCAGCAGTTTATCGCCAGGGGGTTTAGTCAATGAGCAGTTCTTC. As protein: CASSLSPGGLVNEQFF.

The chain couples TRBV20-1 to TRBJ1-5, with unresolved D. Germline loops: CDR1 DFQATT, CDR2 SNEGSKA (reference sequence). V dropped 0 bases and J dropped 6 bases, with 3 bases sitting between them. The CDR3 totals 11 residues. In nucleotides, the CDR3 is TGCAGTGCTAGAGATAGTCAGCCCCAGCATTTT. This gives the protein CSARDSQPQHF.

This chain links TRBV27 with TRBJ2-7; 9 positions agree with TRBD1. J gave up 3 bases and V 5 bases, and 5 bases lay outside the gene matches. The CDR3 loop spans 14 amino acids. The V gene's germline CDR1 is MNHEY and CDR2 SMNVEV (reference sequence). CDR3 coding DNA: TGTGCCAGCAGTGAGACAGGGGGTCTCTACGAGCAGTACTTC. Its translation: CASSETGGLYEQYF.

DNA of the CDR3: TGTGCCAGCAAGGGACAGGGGAAAAACATTCAGTACTTC. This gives the protein CASKGQGKNIQYF. The chain couples TRBV6-5 to TRBJ2-4; 10 nucleotides line up with TRBD1. Unmatched junction bases numbered 1, after V lost 7 bases and J lost 4 bases. The CDR3 is made up of 13 amino acids. Germline assignment: CDR1 MNHEY and CDR2 SVGAGI.

The CDR3 sequence is CASSPGGVVPDTQYF. The CDR3 bases are TGTGCCAGCAGCCCTGGGGGGGTTGTCCCAGATACGCAGTATTTT. The chain has TRBV11-2 and TRBJ2-3, with 7 positions matching TRBD2. The trim removed 5 bases at V and 4 bases at J, leaving 9 bases unmatched. The CDR3 spans 15 residues. Germline CDR1 reads SGHAT; CDR2 reads FQNNGV. Based on the CDR3 plus reference TRBV11-2 and TRBJ2-3, the full variable domain is EAGVAQSPRYKIIEKRQSVAFWCNPISGHATLYWYQQILGQGPKLLIQFQNNGVVDDSQLPKDRFSAERLKGVDSTLKIQPAKLEDSAVYLCASSPGGVVPDTQYFGPGTRLTVL.

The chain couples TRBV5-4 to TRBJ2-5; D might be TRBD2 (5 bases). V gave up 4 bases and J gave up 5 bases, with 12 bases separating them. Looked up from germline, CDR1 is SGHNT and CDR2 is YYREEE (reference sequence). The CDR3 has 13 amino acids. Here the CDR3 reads CASSEGASETQYF. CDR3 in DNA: TGTGCCAGCAGCGAGGGAGCATCGGAGACCCAGTACTTC.

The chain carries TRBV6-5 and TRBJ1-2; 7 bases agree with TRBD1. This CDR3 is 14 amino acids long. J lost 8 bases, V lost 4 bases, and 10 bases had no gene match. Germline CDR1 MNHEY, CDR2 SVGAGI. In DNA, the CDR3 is TGTGCCAGCAGTTTGGACAGGCCCGACTCAGGCTACACCTTC. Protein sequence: CASSLDRPDSGYTF.

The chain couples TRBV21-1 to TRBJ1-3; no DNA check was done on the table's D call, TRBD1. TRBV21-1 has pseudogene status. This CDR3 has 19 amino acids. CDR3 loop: CASSKAPPGQGAHKSTIYF. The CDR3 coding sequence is TGTGCCAGCAGCAAAGCGCCCCCCGGGCAGGGGGCTCATAAAAGCACCATATATTTT.

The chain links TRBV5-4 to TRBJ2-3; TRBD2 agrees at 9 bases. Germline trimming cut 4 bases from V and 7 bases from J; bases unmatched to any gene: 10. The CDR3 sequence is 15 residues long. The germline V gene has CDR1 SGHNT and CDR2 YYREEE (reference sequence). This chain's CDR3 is CASSPAQRGANTQYF. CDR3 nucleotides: TGTGCCAGCAGCCCCGCACAGCGGGGGGCGAATACGCAGTATTTT. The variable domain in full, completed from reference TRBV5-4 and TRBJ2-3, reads ETGVTQSPTHLIKTRGQQVTLRCSSQSGHNTVSWYQQALGQGPQFIFQYYREEENGRGNFPPRFSGLQFPNYSSELNVNALELDDSALYLCASSPAQRGANTQYFGPGTRLTVL.

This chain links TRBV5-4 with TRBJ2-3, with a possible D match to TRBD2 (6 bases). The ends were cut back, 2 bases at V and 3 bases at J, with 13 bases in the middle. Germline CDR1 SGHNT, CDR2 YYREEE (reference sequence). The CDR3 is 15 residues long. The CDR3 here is CASSLGGARTDTQYF. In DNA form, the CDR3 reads TGTGCCAGCAGCTTAGGAGGGGCGCGGACAGATACGCAGTATTTT.

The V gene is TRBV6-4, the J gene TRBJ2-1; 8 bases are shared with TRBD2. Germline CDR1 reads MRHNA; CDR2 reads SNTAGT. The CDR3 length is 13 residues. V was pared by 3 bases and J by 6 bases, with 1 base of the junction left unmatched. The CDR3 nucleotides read TGTGCCAGCAGTGAGCTAGCGGGCAATGAGCAGTTCTTC. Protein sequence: CASSELAGNEQFF.

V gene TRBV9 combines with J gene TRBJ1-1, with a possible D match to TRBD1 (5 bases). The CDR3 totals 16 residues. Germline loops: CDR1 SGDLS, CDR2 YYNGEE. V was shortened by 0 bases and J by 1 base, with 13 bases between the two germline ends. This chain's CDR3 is CASSVGFGHRNTEAFF. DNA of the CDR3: TGTGCCAGCAGCGTAGGTTTTGGACACCGGAACACTGAAGCTTTCTTT.

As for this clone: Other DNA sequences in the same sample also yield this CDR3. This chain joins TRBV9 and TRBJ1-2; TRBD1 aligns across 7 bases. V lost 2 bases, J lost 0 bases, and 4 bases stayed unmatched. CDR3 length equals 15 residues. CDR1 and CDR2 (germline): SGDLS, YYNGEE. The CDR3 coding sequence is TGTGCCAGCAGCGTTGCAGGGGGGCCTAACTATGGCTACACCTTC. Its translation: CASSVAGGPNYGYTF.

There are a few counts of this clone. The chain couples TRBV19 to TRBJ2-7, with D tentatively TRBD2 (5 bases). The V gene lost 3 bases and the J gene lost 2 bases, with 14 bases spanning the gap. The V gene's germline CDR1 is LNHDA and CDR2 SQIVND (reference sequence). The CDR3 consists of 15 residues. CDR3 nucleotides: TGTGCCAGTAGTATTGTAGGGAGACCCCCCTACGAGCAGTACTTC. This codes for CASSIVGRPPYEQYF.

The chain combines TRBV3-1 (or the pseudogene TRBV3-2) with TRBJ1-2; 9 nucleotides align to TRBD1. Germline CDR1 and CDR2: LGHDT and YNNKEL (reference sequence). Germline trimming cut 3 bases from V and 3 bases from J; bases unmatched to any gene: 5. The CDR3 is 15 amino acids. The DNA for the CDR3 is TGTGCCAGCAGCCAGGGGACAGGGACCTACTATGGCTACACCTTC. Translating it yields CASSQGTGTYYGYTF.

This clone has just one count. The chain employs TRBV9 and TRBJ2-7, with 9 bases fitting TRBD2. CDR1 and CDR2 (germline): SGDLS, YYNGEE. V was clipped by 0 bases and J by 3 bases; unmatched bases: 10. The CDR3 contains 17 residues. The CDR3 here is CASSVGPGGGANYEQYF. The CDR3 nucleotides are TGTGCCAGCAGCGTAGGCCCCGGCGGGGGGGCCAACTACGAGCAGTACTTC.